The rows below give T cell receptor beta chains drawn from one sample of a study of blood T cells in healthy people across ages. Each CDR3 protein gets one entry after TCRdb re-called the 5' RACE reads with MiXCR. The sample carries over 1,500,000 distinct CDR3 sequences, about 49% recorded once. The specimen sequenced was blood. The receptors were gathered from a woman aged 40 to 50 in good health. The CDR3 runs from the conserved cysteine through the conserved F or W. Each record gives: clone size, V gene, J gene, D gene, CDR3 DNA, CDR3 protein. A D gene is named only where the DNA matches it firmly. Size tells how often a clone was seen (once, few, many) or the class of an expanded clone, and some rows leave it out.

>NA|TRBV27|TRBJ1-6|NA
TGTGCCAGCAGTTTAAGGGGAGTGGGGCTTAACTCACCCCTCCACTTT
CASSLRGVGLNSPLHF
>NA|TRBV14|TRBJ2-7|TRBD1
TGTGCCAGCAGCCCGGACAGGCTTTTTGGCGAGCAGTACTTC
CASSPDRLFGEQYF
>NA|TRBV6-1|TRBJ1-4|NA
TGTGCCAGCAGTGAAGAACCAACAACTAATGAAAAACTGTTTTTT
CASSEEPTTNEKLFF
>NA|TRBV7-2|TRBJ2-1|TRBD2
TGTGCCAGCAGTTCGACTAGCGGGGGGGCCCAATGTGAGCAGTTCTTC
CASSSTSGGAQCEQFF
>NA|TRBV27|TRBJ1-2|NA
TGTGCCGGCAGTTTATTCGGGGGAAGAGGCTCTGGCTACACCTTC
CAGSLFGGRGSGYTF
>NA|TRBV20-1|TRBJ2-3|TRBD2
TGCAGTGCCCTCGGGTTGCTAGCGGGGTCCTCCACAGATACGCAGTATTTT
CSALGLLAGSSTDTQYF
>few|TRBV6-1|TRBJ2-3|NA
TGTGCCAGCAGTGATCCGACAGTAAGACCCACAGATACGCAGTATTTT
CASSDPTVRPTDTQYF
>NA|TRBV12-3/TRBV12-4|TRBJ1-1|TRBD1
TGTGCCAGCAGCAGGACAGGGTGGTACACTGAAGCTTTCTTT
CASSRTGWYTEAFF
>NA|TRBV7-2|TRBJ2-7|NA
TGTGCCAGCAGCCCTTACAGAGCTGAAGAGCAGTACTTC
CASSPYRAEEQYF
>NA|TRBV5-4|TRBJ2-7|TRBD1
TGTGCCAGCAGCGAAGGGACAGGGAGCTCCTACGAGCAGTACTTC
CASSEGTGSSYEQYF
>NA|TRBV30|TRBJ2-7|TRBD1
TGTGCCTGGAGTTGGACAGGGAGGGAGCAGTACTTC
CAWSWTGREQYF
>many|TRBV18|TRBJ2-7|NA
TGTGCCAGCTCACCCACTCTCAGGGGCTTCGAGCCCTACGAGCAGTACTTC
CASSPTLRGFEPYEQYF